The T cell receptor beta chain under discussion was sequenced for a study of shared clonotypes between healthy human individuals. Generated by immunoSEQ multiplex PCR, the TCRdb table keeps only in-frame clones and is missing some. The sample contains about 2.4 million clones, just over 90% of which appear only once. The germline gives CDR1 SGHTS, CDR2 YDEGEE. The CDR3 covers 10 residues. Between the trimmed V and J ends, which lost 4 bases and 8 bases, there was a span of 5 bases. This chain connects TRBV5-8 to TRBJ2-3; D is unresolved. The sample consisted of naive CD4+ T cells sorted from blood. Regarding subset: CD45RA+ positively selected. This TCR was sampled from a man between 18 and 35 years old in good health. DNA of the CDR3: TGTGCCAGCAGCATCGCTACGCAGTATTTT. Its protein product is CASSIATQYF.